Below are 3 T cell receptor beta chains sequenced from a single sample in a study of shared clonotypes between healthy human individuals. CD45RO-negative, CCR7-selected cells formed the naive CD8 fraction, which excluded terminally differentiated effector memory CD45RA+ cells. Assay used: immunoSEQ multiplex PCR; TCRdb lists only in-frame clones, some missing. The sample records roughly 2.1 million clones, 85% to 95% being singletons. Material for sequencing was naive CD8+ T cells from PBMCs. Receptor source: a man between 18 and 29 years old in good health. Some clones in this sample may be carry-over from other donors' samples.

The rearrangement joins TRBV27 to TRBJ2-1; D perhaps matches TRBD1 (5 bases). Germline V CDR1 and CDR2: MNHEY, SMNVEV (reference sequence). The germline V and J ends were trimmed by 4 bases and 3 bases, with 13 bases remaining between them. CDR3 length: 15 amino acids. CDR3 sequence reads: CASSSTDTFYNEQFF. Written as DNA, the CDR3 is TGTGCCAGCAGTTCAACGGACACCTTCTACAATGAGCAGTTCTTC.

This sequence joins TRBV6-5 and TRBJ2-7; D is unclear. The ends were cut back, 5 bases at V and 2 bases at J, with 13 bases in the middle. The germline V gene has CDR1 MNHEY and CDR2 SVGAGI. This CDR3 region has 14 residues. DNA of the CDR3: TGTGCCAGCAGTCCCCGGGTAGCAGCCTACGAGCAGTACTTC. Translated: CASSPRVAAYEQYF.

This sequence joins TRBV28 and TRBJ1-3; TRBD1 aligns across 9 bases. CDR1 and CDR2 (germline): MDHEN, SYDVKM. The V gene end was trimmed by 6 bases and the J gene end by 1 base; junction bases not matched to a gene: 13. This CDR3 is 18 amino acids long. In DNA, the CDR3 is TGTGCCAGCAGACCCGGGACAGGGCGTAGAATGTCTGGAAACACCATATATTTT. This sequence encodes CASRPGTGRRMSGNTIYF.